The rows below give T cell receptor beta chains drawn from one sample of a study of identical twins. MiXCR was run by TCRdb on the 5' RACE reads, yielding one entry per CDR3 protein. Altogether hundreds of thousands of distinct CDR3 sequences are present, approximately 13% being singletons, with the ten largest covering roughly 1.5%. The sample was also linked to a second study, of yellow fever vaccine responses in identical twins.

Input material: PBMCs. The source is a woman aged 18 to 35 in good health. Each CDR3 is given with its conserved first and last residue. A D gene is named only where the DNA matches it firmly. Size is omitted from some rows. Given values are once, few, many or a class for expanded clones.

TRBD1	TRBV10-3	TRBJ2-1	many	TGTGCCATCAGTGCCCCCGACAGGGATCGGTTCTTC	CAISAPDRDRFF
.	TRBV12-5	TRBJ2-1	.	TGTGCTAGTGGTTTCAGGGAAAATGAGCAGTTCTTC	CASGFRENEQFF
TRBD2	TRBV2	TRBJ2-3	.	TGTGCCAGCTGCGGGACTATTGTCGATACGCAGTATTTT	CASCGTIVDTQYF
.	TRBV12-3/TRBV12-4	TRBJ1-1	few	TGTGCCAGCAGTAGCAGACTTACTGAAGCTTTCTTT	CASSSRLTEAFF
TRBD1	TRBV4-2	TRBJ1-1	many	TGTGCCAGCAGCCAAGGGCAAGGACAGGGTTTTCGAACTGAAGCTTTCTTT	CASSQGQGQGFRTEAFF
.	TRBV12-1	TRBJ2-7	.	TGTGCCAGCAGCTTTCAGTGGGGCGGGAGGCTCTCCTACGAGCAGTACTTC	CASSFQWGGRLSYEQYF
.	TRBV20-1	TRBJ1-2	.	TGCAGTGCTAGAGATCCGAACAGCTATGGCTACACCTTC	CSARDPNSYGYTF
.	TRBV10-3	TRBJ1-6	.	TGTGCCATCAGTGAGTCGGGGGTTTCACCCCTCCACTTT	CAISESGVSPLHF
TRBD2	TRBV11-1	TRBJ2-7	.	TGTGCCAGCAGCCCGGCGAGGGGACTAGCGGGAGTCTCCTACGAGCAGTACTTC	CASSPARGLAGVSYEQYF
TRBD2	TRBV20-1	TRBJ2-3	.	TGCAGTGCCCCCAGGGCTAGCGGGAGCCCAGATACGCAGTATTTT	CSAPRASGSPDTQYF
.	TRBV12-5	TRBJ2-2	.	TGTGCTAGTGGTTCCAAATTTGGTCCAGGGGCGTCCGGGGAGCTGTTTTTT	CASGSKFGPGASGELFF
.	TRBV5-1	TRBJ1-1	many	TGCGCCAGCAGCTTCCAGGTTACGGCCGAAGCTTTCTTT	CASSFQVTAEAFF
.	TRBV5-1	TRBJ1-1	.	TGCGCCAGCAAAATGGTAGGACACTGGAACACTGAAGCTTTCTTT	CASKMVGHWNTEAFF
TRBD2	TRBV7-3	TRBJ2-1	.	TGTGCCAGCAGTACAACCGGGACTACGCACAATGAGCAGTTCTTC	CASSTTGTTHNEQFF
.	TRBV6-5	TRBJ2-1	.	TGTGCCAGCAGTTACACCCCTCGGGTGGAGCAGTTCTTC	CASSYTPRVEQFF
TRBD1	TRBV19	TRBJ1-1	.	TGTGCCACCGGGACAGGGGCAATGGGACTGGCTTTCTTT	CATGTGAMGLAFF
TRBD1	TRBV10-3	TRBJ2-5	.	TGTGCCATCAGTGCCGACAGGGGCAGGGAGACCCAGTACTTC	CAISADRGRETQYF
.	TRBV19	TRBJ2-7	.	TGTGCCAGTAGGATGGAGGGGCAGAGCGAGCAGTACTTC	CASRMEGQSEQYF
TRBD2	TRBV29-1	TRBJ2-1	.	TGCAGCGTACCCACGGGACTAGCGGGAGCGGGCAATGAGCAGTTCTTC	CSVPTGLAGAGNEQFF
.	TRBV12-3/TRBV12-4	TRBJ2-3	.	TGTGCCAGCAGTTTTAGGGTTGGTAGCGGAACAGATACGCAGTATTTT	CASSFRVGSGTDTQYF
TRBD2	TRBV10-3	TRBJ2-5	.	TGTGCCATCAGGACTAGCGGGAGAGAGACCCAGTACTTC	CAIRTSGRETQYF
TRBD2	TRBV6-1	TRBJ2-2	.	TGTGCCAGCAGCCCCGTCCGGGGGGGCCCCGGGGAGCTGTTTTTT	CASSPVRGGPGELFF
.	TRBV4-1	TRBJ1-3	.	TGCGCCAGCAGCCAACCACCCAGGGATCGAGACACCATATATTTT	CASSQPPRDRDTIYF
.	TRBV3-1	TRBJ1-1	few	TGTGCCAGCAGCCCGGACAGTCGGTGGGCTGAAGCTTTCTTT	CASSPDSRWAEAFF